These 2 T cell receptor beta chains came from one sample sequenced in a study of T cells in Graves' hyperthyroidism and ophthalmopathy. Amplification of TCR beta CDR3 regions was performed using RNA transcripts as template. Using the HTBI primer set, a first-round RT-PCR was run on the TCR CDR3. TCRdb itself ran the multiplex PCR reads through MiXCR, one entry per CDR3 protein. The sample records a few hundred thousand distinct CDR3 sequences, around a sixth being singletons. The sequencing input was blood. The source is a young woman with Graves' hyperthyroidism that later progressed to Graves' ophthalmopathy.

This clonotype was detected ten times or more. The genes are TRBV11-2 and TRBJ2-1; TRBD2 agrees at 8 bases. The CDR3 has 14 residues. The J segment lost 2 bases and the V segment lost 5 bases, leaving 2 bases of the junction unmatched. Germline V gene lookup returns CDR1 SGHAT and CDR2 FQNNGV. The CDR3 sequence: CASSPGLAYNEQFF. As DNA, the CDR3 is TGTGCCAGCAGCCCGGGACTAGCCTACAATGAGCAGTTCTTC.

The gene calls are TRBV29-1 and TRBJ2-1; D not resolved. V gave up 4 bases and J gave up 4 bases, with 8 bases separating them. Germline V gene lookup returns CDR1 SQVTM and CDR2 ANQGSEA. The CDR3 length is 12 residues. Written as DNA, the CDR3 is TGCAGCGTTGGAGTCAAGTACAATGAGCAGTTCTTC. It yields the protein CSVGVKYNEQFF.